A single sample gave rise to the 2 T cell receptor beta chains below, sequenced in a study of cytomegalovirus exposure and HLA in healthy donors. PCR used 60 Vbeta primers and 13 Jbeta primers. Data came from immunoSEQ multiplex PCR; TCRdb stores just in-frame clones and leaves some out. The sample shows more than 140,000 clones, over 75% of them seen only once. Sequencing was carried out using PBMCs. All receptors derive from a male donor in good health and CMV-seronegative.

Worth noting for this clone: Sequence at one end of the junction differs from germline and may be a read error. V is TRBV30 and J is TRBJ1-2, with a weak D call TRBD1 (5 bases). The CDR3 sequence is 12 residues long. Germline CDR1 GTSNPN, CDR2 SVGIG (reference sequence). This CDR3 is CAWTSDTYGYTF. In DNA, the CDR3 is TGTGCGTGGACGTCGGACACGTATGGCTACACCTTC. Full variable domain (remainder filled in from reference TRBV30 and TRBJ1-2): SQTIHQWPATLVQPVGSPLSLECTVEGTSNPNLYWYRQAAGRGLQLLFYSVGIGQISSEVPQNLSASRPQDRQFILSSKKLLLSDSGFYLCAWTSDTYGYTFGSGTRLTVV.

The rearrangement uses TRBV9 and TRBJ2-7; D gene ambiguous. V shed 4 bases and J shed 0 bases, with 11 bases lying between them. CDR3 length equals 14 residues. Per germline, CDR1 SGDLS and CDR2 YYNGEE. CDR3 sequence: CASSRITNSYEQYF. The CDR3 DNA follows: TGTGCCAGCAGCCGTATTACAAACTCCTACGAGCAGTACTTC. Using reference TRBV9 and TRBJ2-7 for the parts outside the CDR3, the full variable domain is DSGVTQTPKHLITATGQRVTLRCSPRSGDLSVYWYQQSLDQGLQFLIQYYNGEERAKGNILERFSAQQFPDLHSELNLSSLELGDSALYFCASSRITNSYEQYFGPGTRLTVT.